This is a list of T cell receptor beta chains from one sample in a study of tumor-infiltrating lymphocytes in primary liver carcinoma. MiXCR, run by TCRdb on the multiplex PCR reads, gives a single entry per CDR3 protein. In the table there are about 96,000 distinct CDR3 sequences, 55% to 75% of which are singletons. The sequenced sample consisted of tumor-adjacent normal liver tissue. All receptors derive from a man aged 35 to 55 with primary liver carcinoma and hepatitis B virus infection. The CDR3 runs from the conserved cysteine through the conserved F or W. Some rows have no size entry. The others give once, few or many, or a class for an expanded clone.

TRBV6-1,once,CASRERQGAIGELFF
TRBV11-2,NA,CASSLESRPDTDTQYF
TRBV2,NA,CASSAGPDLSYEQYF
TRBV6-5,NA,CAGRTSLAEPSNEQFF
TRBV11-2,NA,CARTETYPTSDPYEQYF
TRBV12-3/TRBV12-4,few,CASSLGQGANYGYTF
TRBV5-4,many,CASSLEGAETQYF
TRBV29-1,NA,CSVELQGNTEAFF
TRBV6-6,many,CASSEAYETQYF
TRBV6-2/TRBV6-3,few,CASSYLDRETNRPQHF
TRBV29-1,NA,CSVDHGKGEKMFF
TRBV7-3,NA,CASSPGHHTDTQYF
TRBV10-3,many,CAISGERDRTDTQYF
TRBV11-3,NA,CASRLESNAGELVF
TRBV30,NA,CAWSTTGLGEQFF
TRBV7-9,many,CASSSDGGHEQYF
TRBV10-3,many,CAKSGSSTDTQYF
TRBV28,NA,CAISLPTGVTKAFF
TRBV11-2,NA,CANSLGPTGDGETQYF